This paragraph reports one T cell receptor (beta chain). With V trimmed by 5 bases and J by 1 base, 9 bases remained unmatched. The CDR3 spans 17 residues. Germline V gene data show CDR1 as MNHNS and CDR2 as SASEGT. The sample originates from a study of blood T cells in healthy people across ages. Using a J-beta primer mix together with a sample-barcoded 5' primer, a second PCR was run for roughly 6 to 12 cycles. TCRdb redid the calling of the 5' RACE reads with MiXCR, one entry per CDR3 protein. The sample has 1.5 million to 1.9 million distinct CDR3 sequences, less than 45% seen once. This receptor was identified in a woman aged 18-29 years in good health. This chain uses TRBV6-1 with TRBJ2-1; 9 bases agree with TRBD2. Sequences were obtained from blood. The CDR3 region is CASSPEIAGVSYNEQFF. The CDR3 coding sequence is TGTGCCAGCAGTCCAGAAATAGCGGGAGTATCCTACAATGAGCAGTTCTTC.